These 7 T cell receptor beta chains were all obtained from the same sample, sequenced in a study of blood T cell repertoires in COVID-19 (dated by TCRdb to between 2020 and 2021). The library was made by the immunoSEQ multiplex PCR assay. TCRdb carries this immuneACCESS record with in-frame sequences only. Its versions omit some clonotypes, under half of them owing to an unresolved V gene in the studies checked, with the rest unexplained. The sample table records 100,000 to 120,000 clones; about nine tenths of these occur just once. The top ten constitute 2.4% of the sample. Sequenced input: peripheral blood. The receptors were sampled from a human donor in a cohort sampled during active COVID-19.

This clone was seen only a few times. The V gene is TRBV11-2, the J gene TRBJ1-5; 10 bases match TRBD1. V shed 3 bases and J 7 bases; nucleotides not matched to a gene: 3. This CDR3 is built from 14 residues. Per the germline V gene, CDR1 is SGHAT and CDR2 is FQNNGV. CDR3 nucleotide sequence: TGTGCCAGCAGCTTGGGACAGGGGACCCAGCCCCAGCATTTT. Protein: CASSLGQGTQPQHF.

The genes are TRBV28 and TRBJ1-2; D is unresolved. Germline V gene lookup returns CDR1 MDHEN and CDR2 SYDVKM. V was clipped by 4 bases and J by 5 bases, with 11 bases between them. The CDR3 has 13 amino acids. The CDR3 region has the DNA TGTGCCAGCAGTTCTTTAGCTCGGTATGGCTACACCTTC. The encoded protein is CASSSLARYGYTF.

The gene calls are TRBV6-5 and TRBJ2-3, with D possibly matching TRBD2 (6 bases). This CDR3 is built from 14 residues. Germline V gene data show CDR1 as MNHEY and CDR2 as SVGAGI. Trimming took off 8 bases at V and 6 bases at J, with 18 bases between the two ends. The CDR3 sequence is CASLIGGSTDTQYF. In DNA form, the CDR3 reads TGTGCCAGCCTCATCGGGGGATCCACGGATACGCAGTATTTT.

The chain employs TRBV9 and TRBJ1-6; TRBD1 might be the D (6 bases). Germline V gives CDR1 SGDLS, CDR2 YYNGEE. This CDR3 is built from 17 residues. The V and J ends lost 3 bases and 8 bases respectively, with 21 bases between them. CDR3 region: CASSGAGAPRIDSPLHF. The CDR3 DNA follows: TGTGCCAGCAGCGGGGCAGGGGCTCCGCGGATAGATTCACCCCTCCACTTT.

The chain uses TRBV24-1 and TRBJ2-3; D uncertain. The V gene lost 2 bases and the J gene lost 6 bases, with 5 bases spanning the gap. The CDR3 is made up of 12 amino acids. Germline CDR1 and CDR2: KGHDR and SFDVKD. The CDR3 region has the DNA TGTGCCACCAGTGATTATCAGGATACGCAGTATTTT. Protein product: CATSDYQDTQYF.

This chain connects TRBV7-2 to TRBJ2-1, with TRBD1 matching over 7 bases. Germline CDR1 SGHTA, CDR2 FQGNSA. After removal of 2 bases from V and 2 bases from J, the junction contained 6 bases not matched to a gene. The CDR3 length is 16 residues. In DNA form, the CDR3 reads TGTGCCAGCAGCTTACATACAGGGGACCCCTACAATGAGCAGTTCTTC. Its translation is CASSLHTGDPYNEQFF.

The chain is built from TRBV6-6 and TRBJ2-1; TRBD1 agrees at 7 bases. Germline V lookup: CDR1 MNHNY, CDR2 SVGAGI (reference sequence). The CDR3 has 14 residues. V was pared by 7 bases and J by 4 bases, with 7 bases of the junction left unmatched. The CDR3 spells CASIRTGAYNEQFF. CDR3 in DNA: TGTGCCAGCATTAGGACAGGCGCTTACAATGAGCAGTTCTTC.